The 6 T cell receptor beta chains below all came from one sample that was sequenced in a study of OX40 agonist ivuxolimab in advanced cancers. The table came from immunoSEQ multiplex PCR; TCRdb's copy has only in-frame clones and leaves some out. The data contain more than 50,000 clones, 85% of them singletons. Sequencing was performed on CD4+ or CD8+ T cells sorted from blood, taken in a trial of the OX40 agonist ivuxolimab. The receptors stem from an adult with an advanced solid tumor such as melanoma, head and neck, liver or kidney cancer.

This clone appeared a single time. Other DNA sequences in the sample encode the same CDR3. V is TRBV29-1 and J is TRBJ1-2, with D possibly being TRBD1 (6 bases). CDR3 length equals 13 residues. V was pared by 4 bases and J by 5 bases, with 14 bases between. Per the germline V gene, CDR1 is SQVTM and CDR2 is ANQGSEA. The CDR3 DNA follows: TGCAGCGTTGTCTACGGGGGCGGGTATGGCTACACCTTC. Its translation is CSVVYGGGYGYTF.

This clone occurred once. The chain is built from TRBV6-5 and TRBJ2-7, with 13 bases that match TRBD2. The CDR3 totals 15 residues. J lost 2 bases, V lost 7 bases, and 5 bases had no gene match. The germline V gene encodes CDR1 MNHEY and CDR2 SVGAGI. The DNA for the CDR3 is TGTGCCAGCACCATGGGACTAGCGGGACCCTACGAGCAGTACTTC. Translating gives CASTMGLAGPYEQYF.

The chain has TRBV28 and TRBJ1-1, with no clear D. The CDR3 has 14 residues. V was shortened by 6 bases and J by 4 bases, with 15 bases between the two germline ends. Germline lookup yields CDR1 MDHEN and CDR2 SYDVKM. For the CDR3, the DNA is TGTGCCAGCAGACCCCCTCGGGCGGGCACTGAAGCTTTCTTT. Protein sequence: CASRPPRAGTEAFF.

This clone has a single count. J is TRBJ2-5 and V is TRBV7-3; 9 bases map to TRBD1. CDR1 is SGHTA and CDR2 is FQGTGA in the germline V gene. This CDR3 has 14 residues. The V and J ends lost 5 bases and 5 bases, in that order; junction bases with no gene match: 6. CDR3: CASSPGTGLETQYF. The CDR3 DNA reads TGTGCCAGCAGCCCCGGGACAGGGTTGGAGACCCAGTACTTC. The variable domain in full, with the rest retrieved from reference TRBV7-3 and TRBJ2-5, is GAGVSQTPSNKVTEKGKYVELRCDPISGHTALYWYRQSLGQGPEFLIYFQGTGAADDSGLPNDRFFAVRPEGSVSTLKIQRTERGDSAVYLCASSPGTGLETQYFGPGTRLLVL.

The chain uses TRBV7-2 and TRBJ1-5; D is uncertain. Trimming pared 4 bases from V and 5 bases from J, leaving 9 bases between. Germline lookup yields CDR1 SGHTA and CDR2 FQGNSA. The CDR3 consists of 13 residues. CDR3 sequence: CASSSWIDQPQHF. The CDR3 region has the DNA TGTGCCAGCAGCTCCTGGATAGATCAGCCCCAGCATTTT.

The genes are TRBV7-9 and TRBJ2-3; D possibly uses TRBD1 or TRBD2 (5 bases each). The CDR3 sequence is 14 residues long. CDR1 SEHNR and CDR2 FQNEAQ come from the germline V gene (reference sequence). V shed 4 bases and J shed 0 bases, with 8 bases lying between them. DNA of the CDR3: TGTGCCAGCAGCTCCGGGGACAGCACAGATACGCAGTATTTT. The encoded protein is CASSSGDSTDTQYF.